This T cell receptor (beta chain) was obtained from a study of Ad26.COV2.S vaccination and SARS-CoV-2 variants. Per the germline V gene, CDR1 is DFQATT and CDR2 is SNEGSKA (reference sequence). The CDR3 has 11 amino acids. V lost 7 bases, J lost 1 base, and 7 bases lay in between. Worth noting for this clone: Its target is not known.

Documented treatment: around 19 received Ad26.COV2.S at low or high dose, single or two shots; about 5 received placebo; per-sample allocation not given. The investigators took samples on day 63 after the first vaccine or placebo injection. Ad26 vector vaccine expressed Wuhan-strain SARS-CoV-2 spike. The data were produced by immunoSEQ multiplex PCR, yet TCRdb's version contains in-frame clones alone and is incomplete. The sample has some 390,000 clones; approximately 91% are singletons. Study-wide points: Placebo recipients and vaccine recipients were similar in non-spike TCR breadth.

The sample in question was peripheral blood, obtained in a trial of Ad26.COV2.S vaccine versus placebo. The J gene is TRBJ1-1, the V gene TRBV20-1; D is uncertain. The receptor was derived from a person between 18 and 60 years old who received the Ad26.COV2.S COVID-19 vaccine or a placebo. CDR3 DNA: TGCAGTGGCAGGCGGAACACTGAAGCTTTCTTT. It specifies CSGRRNTEAFF.